This entry describes one T cell receptor beta chain. Its antigen is as yet unknown. Genomic DNA templated the TCR beta VDJ and CDR3 profiling. TCRdb itself ran the reads through MiXCR, one entry per CDR3 protein. The table includes 150,000 to 200,000 distinct CDR3 sequences, 35% to 55% detected once. The J segment lost 10 bases and the V segment lost 5 bases, leaving 4 bases of the junction unmatched. Germline CDR1 and CDR2: SGHTA and FQGNSA. The length of the CDR3 is 12 residues. These data come from a study of CD8+CD57+ T cells in acquired aplastic anemia. Across the whole study: The study obtained an average of 3.2 ug of DNA from sorted CD4+ and CD8+ cells.

Regarding the study as a whole: Patients shared some 29 CD8+ CDR3 sequences with controls.

The sequence derives from a human donor in good health. The V call is TRBV7-2, the J call TRBJ2-2; 7 nucleotides agree with TRBD2. The sample consisted of sorted CD4+, CD8+, or CD8+CD57+ T cells (not recorded which) from PBMCs. The CDR3 loop is CASSPAGEELFF. In DNA, the CDR3 is TGTGCCAGCAGCCCGGCGGGGGAGGAGCTGTTTTTT.